This is a list of T cell receptor beta chains from one sample in a study of yellow fever vaccine responses in identical twins. TCRdb redid the calling of the RT-PCR reads with MiXCR, one entry per CDR3 protein. The table shows roughly 36,000 distinct CDR3 sequences, with more than 50% occurring only once. The sample in question was T cells from blood (PBMCs), unsorted or a sorted subset (not recorded which), obtained before or after yellow fever vaccination (not recorded which). The receptors derive from a woman between 18 and 30 years old who received the yellow fever vaccine. CDR3s include the opening cysteine and the closing phenylalanine or tryptophan. D genes are given only for firm matches. The listing skips clone size in some rows; elsewhere it reads once, few, many or a size class.

abundance: -
d_gene: TRBD2
j_gene: TRBJ2-3
v_gene: TRBV25-1
CDR3nt: TGTGCCAGCAGACTAGCGGGCACAGATACGCAGTATTTT
CDR3aa: CASRLAGTDTQYF

abundance: -
d_gene: TRBD1
j_gene: TRBJ1-1
v_gene: TRBV12-3/TRBV12-4
CDR3nt: TGTGCCAGCATTGAACAGGGGGCTGGAGAAGCTTTCTTT
CDR3aa: CASIEQGAGEAFF

abundance: few
d_gene: -
j_gene: TRBJ1-6
v_gene: TRBV5-1
CDR3nt: TGCGCCAGCAGCCAAGCGGGTGGCTCCTATAATTCACCCCTCCACTTT
CDR3aa: CASSQAGGSYNSPLHF

abundance: -
d_gene: -
j_gene: TRBJ2-1
v_gene: TRBV5-1
CDR3nt: TGCGCCAGCAGGACGGGAGTGGACTATGAGCAGTTCTTC
CDR3aa: CASRTGVDYEQFF

abundance: once
d_gene: TRBD1
j_gene: TRBJ2-2
v_gene: TRBV5-1
CDR3nt: TGCGCCAGCAGCTGGGACAGGGCTGGGACCGGGGAGCTGTTTTTT
CDR3aa: CASSWDRAGTGELFF

abundance: -
d_gene: -
j_gene: TRBJ2-1
v_gene: TRBV20-1
CDR3nt: TGCAGTGTCGGGACCCGCTCCTACAATGAGCAGTTCTTC
CDR3aa: CSVGTRSYNEQFF

abundance: -
d_gene: TRBD1
j_gene: TRBJ1-1
v_gene: TRBV6-4
CDR3nt: TGTGCCAGCAGGGACAGGGAAAGGACGAACACTGAAGCTTTCTTT
CDR3aa: CASRDRERTNTEAFF

abundance: once
d_gene: TRBD1
j_gene: TRBJ1-6
v_gene: TRBV23-1
CDR3nt: TGCGCCAGCAGTCGTAACCGGGACAGCAAGTCACCCCTCCACTTT
CDR3aa: CASSRNRDSKSPLHF

abundance: -
d_gene: -
j_gene: TRBJ2-2
v_gene: TRBV18
CDR3nt: TGTGCCAGCTCACCACGCCCGGGACCGAACACCGGGGAGCTGTTTTTT
CDR3aa: CASSPRPGPNTGELFF

abundance: -
d_gene: TRBD2
j_gene: TRBJ2-1
v_gene: TRBV7-9
CDR3nt: TGTGCCAGCAGCTTTCCGGCTAGCGGGAGGAATGAGCAGTTCTTC
CDR3aa: CASSFPASGRNEQFF

abundance: -
d_gene: TRBD1
j_gene: TRBJ1-2
v_gene: TRBV18
CDR3nt: TGTGCCAGCTCACCAGTCCTACAGGGGATCGACTATGGCTACACCTTC
CDR3aa: CASSPVLQGIDYGYTF

abundance: -
d_gene: -
j_gene: TRBJ2-2
v_gene: TRBV29-1
CDR3nt: TGCAGCGCCTCCCTGCCAATGAACACCGGGGAGCTGTTTTTT
CDR3aa: CSASLPMNTGELFF

abundance: -
d_gene: TRBD1
j_gene: TRBJ2-2
v_gene: TRBV5-1
CDR3nt: TGCGCCAGCAGCTCATCAGGGGGCGTGGGGGAGCTGTTTTTT
CDR3aa: CASSSSGGVGELFF

abundance: -
d_gene: -
j_gene: TRBJ2-1
v_gene: TRBV19
CDR3nt: TGTGCCAGTTCAGATTACAATGAGCAGTTCTTC
CDR3aa: CASSDYNEQFF

abundance: -
d_gene: TRBD1
j_gene: TRBJ2-1
v_gene: TRBV29-1
CDR3nt: TGCAGCGCAGGACAGGCTTCCTACAATGAGCAGTTCTTC
CDR3aa: CSAGQASYNEQFF

abundance: once
d_gene: -
j_gene: TRBJ2-1
v_gene: TRBV10-1
CDR3nt: TGCGCCAGCAGCTACAATGAGCAGTTCTTC
CDR3aa: CASSYNEQFF

abundance: -
d_gene: TRBD1
j_gene: TRBJ1-5
v_gene: TRBV19
CDR3nt: TGTGCCAGTAGTACCCGGGACAGGGAGATGGGTCAGCCCCAGCATTTT
CDR3aa: CASSTRDREMGQPQHF

abundance: -
d_gene: -
j_gene: TRBJ2-3
v_gene: TRBV14
CDR3nt: TGTGCCAGCAGCCCCAAGCGGCACACAGATACGCAGTATTTT
CDR3aa: CASSPKRHTDTQYF

abundance: -
d_gene: -
j_gene: TRBJ2-1
v_gene: TRBV28
CDR3nt: TGTGCCAGCAGTACCCAAGGGGCTATAGAAAATGAGCAGTTCTTC
CDR3aa: CASSTQGAIENEQFF

abundance: -
d_gene: -
j_gene: TRBJ1-2
v_gene: TRBV29-1
CDR3nt: TGCAGCGTCAGTCAGGGAGCTAACTATGGCTACACCTTC
CDR3aa: CSVSQGANYGYTF

abundance: few
d_gene: -
j_gene: TRBJ1-1
v_gene: TRBV28
CDR3nt: TGTGCCAGCAGTGGCTTAGAAAAGGCTTTCTTT
CDR3aa: CASSGLEKAFF

abundance: few
d_gene: -
j_gene: TRBJ2-1
v_gene: TRBV5-5
CDR3nt: TGTGCCAGCAGCTTGGTCAGATACAATGAGCAGTTCTTC
CDR3aa: CASSLVRYNEQFF

abundance: -
d_gene: -
j_gene: TRBJ2-7
v_gene: TRBV28
CDR3nt: TGTGCCAGCAGTTTACCGCGAGGGAGTAGGTACGAGCAGTACTTC
CDR3aa: CASSLPRGSRYEQYF

abundance: -
d_gene: TRBD2
j_gene: TRBJ2-2
v_gene: TRBV2
CDR3nt: TGTGCCAGCAGTGGGCTAGCGGGGCTCACCGGGGAGCTGTTTTTT
CDR3aa: CASSGLAGLTGELFF

abundance: -
d_gene: -
j_gene: TRBJ1-6
v_gene: TRBV28
CDR3nt: TGTGCCAGCAGTTTTCCACGCCGCCCACCCCTCCACTTT
CDR3aa: CASSFPRRPPLHF

abundance: few
d_gene: -
j_gene: TRBJ2-7
v_gene: TRBV4-1
CDR3nt: TGCGCCAGCAGCCTGCCGGGAATCGAAGAGGAGCAGTACTTC
CDR3aa: CASSLPGIEEEQYF

abundance: -
d_gene: -
j_gene: TRBJ2-7
v_gene: TRBV20-1
CDR3nt: TGCAGTGCTCGAGGACTGGAAACCTACGAGCAGTACTTC
CDR3aa: CSARGLETYEQYF

abundance: once
d_gene: -
j_gene: TRBJ2-5
v_gene: TRBV11-3
CDR3nt: TGTGCCAGCAGCTTTACCCTACGGGACAACCAAGAGACCCAGTACTTC
CDR3aa: CASSFTLRDNQETQYF

abundance: -
d_gene: TRBD1
j_gene: TRBJ1-2
v_gene: TRBV5-4
CDR3nt: TGTGCCAGCAGAATGGACAGGAACTATGGCTACACCTTC
CDR3aa: CASRMDRNYGYTF